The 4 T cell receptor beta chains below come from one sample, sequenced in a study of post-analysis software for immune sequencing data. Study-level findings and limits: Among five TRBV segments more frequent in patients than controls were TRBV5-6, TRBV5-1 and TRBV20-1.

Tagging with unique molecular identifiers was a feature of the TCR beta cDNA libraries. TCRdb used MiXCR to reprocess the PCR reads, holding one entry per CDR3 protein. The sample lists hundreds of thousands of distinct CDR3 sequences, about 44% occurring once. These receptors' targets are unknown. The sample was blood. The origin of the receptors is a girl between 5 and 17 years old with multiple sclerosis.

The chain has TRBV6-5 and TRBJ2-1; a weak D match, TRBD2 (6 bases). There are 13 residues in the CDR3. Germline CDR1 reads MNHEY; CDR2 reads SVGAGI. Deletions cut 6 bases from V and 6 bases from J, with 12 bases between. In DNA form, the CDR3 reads TGTGCCAGCAGAGTACTAGCTCGCAATGAGCAGTTCTTC. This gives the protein CASRVLARNEQFF.

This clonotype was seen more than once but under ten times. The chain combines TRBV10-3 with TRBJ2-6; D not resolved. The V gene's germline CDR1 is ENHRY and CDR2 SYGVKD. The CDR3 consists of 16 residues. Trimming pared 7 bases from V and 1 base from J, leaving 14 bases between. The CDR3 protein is CAIKAYTASGANVLTF. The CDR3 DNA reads TGTGCCATCAAAGCGTACACCGCGTCTGGGGCCAACGTCCTGACTTTC.

CDR3 sequence: CASSYGANYGYTF. The DNA for the CDR3 is TGTGCCAGCAGTTACGGAGCTAACTATGGCTACACCTTC. The chain uses TRBV12-3 or TRBV12-4 and TRBJ1-2; D gene uncertain. V was cut by 4 bases and J by 0 bases, with 6 bases left in between. This CDR3 has 13 residues.

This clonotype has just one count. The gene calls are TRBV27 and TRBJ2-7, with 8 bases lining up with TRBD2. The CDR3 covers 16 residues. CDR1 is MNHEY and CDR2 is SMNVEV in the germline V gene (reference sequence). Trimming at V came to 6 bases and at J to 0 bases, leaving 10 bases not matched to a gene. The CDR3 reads CASSPDPGLVSYEQYF. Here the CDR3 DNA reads TGTGCCAGCAGCCCGGATCCGGGACTAGTCTCCTACGAGCAGTACTTC.